This entry lists 2 T cell receptor beta chains sequenced from one sample in a study of blood T cell repertoires in COVID-19. TCRdb keeps only in-frame clones here, not all; method: immunoSEQ multiplex PCR. The sample holds 350,000 to 400,000 clones, approximately 92% seen once. Material for sequencing was PBMCs or T cells enriched from blood (not recorded which). The receptor source for this set is a man in his late teens or twenties who had recovered from COVID-19.

The V call is TRBV5-6, the J call TRBJ2-3; 7 bases align to TRBD2. V lost 4 bases and J lost 14; bases outside the gene matches: 7. Germline assignment: CDR1 SGHDT and CDR2 YYEEEE. The CDR3 is made up of 11 amino acids. In DNA, the CDR3 is TGTGCCAGCAGCGGGAGGGGCTCGCCGTATTTT. Translation gives CASSGRGSPYF.

The chain carries TRBV7-3 and TRBJ2-1; tentative D call: TRBD1 (5 bases). The CDR3 runs to 14 residues. Deletions cut 3 bases from V and 7 bases from J, with 13 bases between. CDR1 is SGHTA, CDR2 FQGTGA, per germline. CDR3 in amino acids: CASSLSGATNEQFF. Here the CDR3 DNA reads TGTGCCAGCAGCTTGTCTGGGGCAACGAATGAGCAGTTCTTC.